The T cell receptor beta chain described here comes from a study of blood T cell repertoires in COVID-19. Study overall: The analysed material was cDNA or gDNA that came from T cells, B-cell-depleted T cells, or PBMCs.

In the original processing: Quantification of nucleated cells was approximated via reference gene primer amplification. The data were produced by immunoSEQ multiplex PCR, yet TCRdb's version contains in-frame clones alone and is incomplete. V and J calls and clone size are as listed in that table; D and trimming were resolved from the DNA. Here the sample spans fewer than 450,000 clones, around 91% being singletons. Trimming removed 5 bases from V and 2 bases from J, with 17 bases in between. The CDR3 sequence is 15 residues long. This clone appeared once. This chain connects TRBV5-3 to TRBJ2-7; a possible D gene is TRBD2 (5 bases). TRBV5-3 is reported as an ORF; its role is uncertain. The source is a woman aged 18-35 years who had recovered from COVID-19. Source material: peripheral blood. The DNA of the CDR3 is TGTGCCAGAAGTATACCGCCAGCGGCAACCTACGAGCAGTACGTC. Translated, it gives CARSIPPAATYEQYV.